The 9 T cell receptor beta chains presented below share a single source sample, sequenced in a study of cytomegalovirus exposure and HLA in healthy donors. Researchers ran the PCR with 60 Vbeta and 13 Jbeta primers. Libraries were prepared by immunoSEQ multiplex PCR; TCRdb keeps only in-frame clonotypes and omits some of them. The table lists some 120,000 clones, 75% to 85% of them singletons, with 1% in the top ten. The specimen sequenced was PBMCs. The source of these receptors is a man aged 35-49 years in good health and CMV-seronegative.

This clone has a single count. This chain connects TRBV6-6 to TRBJ2-7; a weak D match, TRBD1 (6 bases). Per the germline V gene, CDR1 is MNHNY and CDR2 is SVGAGI (reference sequence). The V gene lost 6 bases and the J gene lost 6 bases, with 9 bases spanning the gap. This CDR3 contains 11 residues. CDR3 in amino acids: CASSDRFEQYF. In DNA form, the CDR3 reads TGTGCCAGCAGCGACAGGTTCGAGCAGTACTTC.

This chain uses TRBV2 with TRBJ1-5, with 9 bases matching TRBD1. The trim removed 5 bases at V and 7 bases at J, leaving 6 bases unmatched. CDR3 size: 14 residues. Germline lookup yields CDR1 SNHLY and CDR2 FYNNEI. Here the CDR3 reads CASSSQGAEQPQHF. The DNA of the CDR3 is TGTGCCAGCAGTTCACAGGGGGCGGAACAGCCCCAGCATTTT.

The V and J genes are TRBV28 and TRBJ2-1; no clear D. CDR1 and CDR2 (germline): MDHEN, SYDVKM. CDR3 length: 14 amino acids. With 1 base removed from V and 4 bases from J, the gap between germline ends came to 8 bases. Here the CDR3 DNA reads TGTGCCAGCAGTTTATTTATGAGATACAATGAGCAGTTCTTC. Its protein is CASSLFMRYNEQFF.

The chain uses TRBV7-9 and TRBJ2-7; TRBD2 matches 9 bases. The CDR3 covers 15 residues. The ends lost 1 base at V and 3 bases at J; junction bases unmatched: 4. Germline loops: CDR1 SEHNR, CDR2 FQNEAQ (reference sequence). CDR3 bases: TGTGCCAGCAGCTTAGGTTCTAGCGGGGTCTACGAGCAGTACTTC. It specifies CASSLGSSGVYEQYF.

J is TRBJ1-2 and V is TRBV6-1, with no clear D. This CDR3 is built from 16 residues. The V end was cut by 4 bases, the J end by 4 bases, with 19 bases between. Germline values: CDR1 MNHNS, CDR2 SASEGT. As DNA, the CDR3 is TGTGCCAGCAGTGGCCACCGGGGAGGGAGTAGCTATGGCTACACCTTC. This sequence encodes CASSGHRGGSSYGYTF.

The rearrangement uses TRBV10-3 and TRBJ2-3; tentatively, D is TRBD2 (7 bases). The CDR3 is 13 residues long. In germline, CDR1 is ENHRY, CDR2 SYGVKD. The germline V and J ends were trimmed by 6 bases and 4 bases, with 11 bases remaining between them. The CDR3 sequence: CAIRGGAPDTQYF. CDR3 DNA: TGTGCCATCAGGGGGGGGGCCCCAGATACGCAGTATTTT.

This chain uses TRBV7-9 with TRBJ1-2; unclear D gene. This CDR3 is 12 amino acids long. The germline V and J ends were trimmed by 5 bases and 5 bases, with 9 bases remaining between them. The germline gives CDR1 SEHNR, CDR2 FQNEAQ (reference sequence). For the CDR3, the DNA is TGTGCCAGCAGCCCCGGCGGGTATGGCTACACCTTC. It is translated as CASSPGGYGYTF.

The V gene is TRBV5-1, the J gene TRBJ1-5; no reliable D call. CDR1 is SGHRS and CDR2 is YFSETQ in the germline V gene. Trimming shortened V by 2 bases and J by 6 bases, and 6 bases separated the two germline ends. The CDR3 is 12 amino acids. The CDR3 DNA reads as TGCGCCAGCAGCTTCCTCGGTCAGCCCCAGCATTTT. This gives the protein CASSFLGQPQHF.

DNA of the CDR3: TGCGCCAGCAGCTTGGCTGGGGGCGCGGGGAACACTGAAGCTTTCTTT. Translating it yields CASSLAGGAGNTEAFF. The rearrangement joins TRBV5-1 to TRBJ1-1; a weak D match, TRBD1 (6 bases). CDR1 is SGHRS, CDR2 YFSETQ, per germline. The V end lost 0 bases, the J end lost 1 base, and 13 bases lay between the germline ends. The CDR3 has 16 amino acids.